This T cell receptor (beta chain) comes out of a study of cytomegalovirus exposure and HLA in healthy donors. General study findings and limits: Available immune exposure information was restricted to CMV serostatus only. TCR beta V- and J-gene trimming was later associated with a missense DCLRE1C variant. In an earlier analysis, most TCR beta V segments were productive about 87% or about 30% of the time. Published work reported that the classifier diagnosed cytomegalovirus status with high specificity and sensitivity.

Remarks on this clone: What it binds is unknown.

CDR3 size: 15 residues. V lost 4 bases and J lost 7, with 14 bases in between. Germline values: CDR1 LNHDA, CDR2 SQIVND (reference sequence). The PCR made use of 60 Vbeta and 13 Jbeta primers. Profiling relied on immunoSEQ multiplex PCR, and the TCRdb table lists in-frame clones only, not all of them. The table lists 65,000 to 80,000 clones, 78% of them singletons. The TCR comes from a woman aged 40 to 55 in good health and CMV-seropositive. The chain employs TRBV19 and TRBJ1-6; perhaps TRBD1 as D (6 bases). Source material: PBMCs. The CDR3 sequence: CASSKTGRVNSPLHF. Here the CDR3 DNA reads TGTGCCAGTAGTAAAACAGGGCGCGTAAATTCACCCCTCCACTTT.